This T cell receptor beta chain was observed in a study of cytotoxic CD8 clonotypes in ibrutinib-treated CLL. Study context: Partial response occurred in approximately 25 patients and complete response in 2; at median around 70 months, about 14 remained remitted and 12 progressed.

Germline CDR1 and CDR2: KGHSH and LQKENI. The CDR3 covers 13 residues. The ends were cut back, 4 bases at V and 5 bases at J, with 11 bases in the middle. Produced via immunoSEQ multiplex PCR; TCRdb's table is partial and in-frame only. The table shows more than 200,000 clones, with roughly 65% occurring only once. This sequence was found in a human donor with chronic lymphocytic leukemia. This sample comprised PBMCs, obtained after 12 months of ibrutinib treatment. V and J are TRBV18 and TRBJ1-2; tentatively, D is TRBD1 (5 bases). This CDR3 reads CASSLGGEYGYTF. The CDR3 region has the DNA TGTGCCAGCTCACTAGGAGGGGAGTATGGCTACACCTTC.